The clone carrying this T cell receptor beta chain was seen only a few times. Its target is not known. Trimming left V 0 bases short and J 1 base short, with 12 bases between. This CDR3 is 16 amino acids long. Germline assignment: CDR1 MNHEY and CDR2 SVGAGI. The data were obtained in a study of cytomegalovirus exposure and HLA in healthy donors. On the study more broadly: Genotyping of under 500 donors showed that roughly 83% belonged to the Caucasian-associated ancestry cluster. Study findings and constraints: In a later analysis, HLA-C alleles had the fewest associated TCRs, DRB1 alleles the most. Common viral pathogens seemed to be connected with several of the most significant clusters, according to a later analysis. A later analysis linked a missense DCLRE1C variant to TCR beta V- and J-gene trimming.

Vbeta (60) and Jbeta (13) primers were used in the PCR. The repertoire was sequenced with immunoSEQ multiplex PCR; TCRdb's copy has only in-frame clones and lacks some. The table has 150,000 to 200,000 clones, around three quarters seen once; the top ten hold around 3.3%. The sequencing sample was made of PBMCs. This chain links TRBV6-5 with TRBJ1-2; possibly TRBD1 for D (5 bases). This receptor was taken from a woman aged 40 to 50 in good health and CMV-seronegative. The CDR3 DNA reads TGTGCCAGCAGTTACTCGAAAGGGGCCCTTAACTATGGCTACACCTTC. Translated: CASSYSKGALNYGYTF.